This passage covers 29 T cell receptor beta chains from one sample sequenced in a study of shared clonotypes between healthy human individuals. The method was immunoSEQ multiplex PCR; TCRdb's version includes in-frame clones alone and lacks a portion of them. The table has about 1,900,000 clones, approximately 94% seen once. Naive CD8 cells lacked CD45RO, underwent positive selection for CCR7 and left out terminally differentiated effector memory CD45RA+ cells. Specimen: naive CD8+ T cells sorted from blood. The receptors were sampled from a man between 18 and 29 years old in good health.

The CDR3 protein is CASSESRVGGEQYF. CDR3 nucleotides: TGTGCCAGCAGTGAAAGCAGGGTGGGGGGCGAGCAGTACTTC. The rearrangement uses TRBV2 and TRBJ2-7, with a weak D call TRBD2 (6 bases). Germline V gene data show CDR1 as SNHLY and CDR2 as FYNNEI. This CDR3 is 14 amino acids long. The V and J ends lost 2 bases and 6 bases respectively, with 14 bases between them.

The chain employs TRBV25-1 and TRBJ2-3, with 12 bases matching TRBD2. Germline assignment: CDR1 MGHDK and CDR2 SYGVNS. The CDR3 sequence is 14 residues long. V lost 9 bases to trimming and J lost 6 bases; unmatched junction nucleotides: 7. In DNA form, the CDR3 reads TGTGCCAGTTCTCTAGCGGGAGGGCTGGATACGCAGTATTTT. It codes for CASSLAGGLDTQYF.

A single count supports this clone. The CDR3 DNA follows: TGTGCCAGCAGTCGGACGACCTACTACCGCGACGACACCGGGGAGCTGTTTTTT. Translation: CASSRTTYYRDDTGELFF. The chain joins TRBV7-3 to TRBJ2-2; the D is unclear. The germline V gene encodes CDR1 SGHTA and CDR2 FQGTGA. This CDR3 is built from 18 residues. V lost 6 bases, J lost 3 bases, and 23 bases lay in between.

This clone was detected once. The chain is built from TRBV2 and TRBJ2-3; D possibly corresponds to TRBD2 (6 bases). Trimming removed 3 bases from V and 2 bases from J, with 12 bases in between. Germline V gene lookup returns CDR1 SNHLY and CDR2 FYNNEI. The CDR3 totals 15 residues. The CDR3 reads CASSDPAGTTDTQYF. CDR3 nucleotides: TGTGCCAGCAGTGACCCCGCGGGGACCACAGATACGCAGTATTTT.

This chain uses TRBV11-2 with TRBJ2-7, with 8 bases aligning to TRBD2. The germline gives CDR1 SGHAT, CDR2 FQNNGV. Trimming removed 1 base from V and 2 bases from J; junction bases left unmatched: 10. This CDR3 spans 17 amino acids. CDR3 region: CASSLVSPGLDAYEQYF. As DNA, the CDR3 is TGTGCCAGCAGCTTAGTCTCACCGGGACTAGACGCCTACGAGCAGTACTTC.

The chain links TRBV5-4 to TRBJ1-2; D remains unclear. The CDR3 has 14 amino acids. Germline lookup yields CDR1 SGHNT and CDR2 YYREEE (reference sequence). V gave up 0 bases and J gave up 4 bases, with 10 bases separating them. The CDR3 reads CASSLEGEIYGYTF. The CDR3, as DNA: TGTGCCAGCAGCTTGGAGGGCGAGATCTATGGCTACACCTTC.

This rearrangement joins TRBV19 to TRBJ2-3, with 7 bases lining up with TRBD2. The germline V gene has CDR1 LNHDA and CDR2 SQIVND (reference sequence). V gave up 3 bases and J gave up 2 bases; unmatched junction bases: 8. This CDR3 is built from 16 residues. The CDR3 DNA reads TGTGCCAGTAGTATTGGGGCTAGCGGAAACACAGATACGCAGTATTTT. This encodes CASSIGASGNTDTQYF.

This clone was seen just once. The rearrangement joins TRBV2 to TRBJ2-3; D assignment may be TRBD1 or TRBD2 (5 bases each). There are 16 residues in the CDR3. Germline V gives CDR1 SNHLY, CDR2 FYNNEI. V dropped 3 bases and J dropped 2 bases, with 15 bases sitting between them. Here the CDR3 reads CASSEMGPLSTDTQYF. The CDR3 DNA reads as TGTGCCAGCAGTGAGATGGGACCTCTATCCACAGATACGCAGTATTTT.

This chain connects TRBV6-6 to TRBJ2-2; a possible D gene is TRBD2 (6 bases). CDR1 MNHNY and CDR2 SVGAGI come from the germline V gene (reference sequence). There are 14 residues in the CDR3. Trimming took off 5 bases at V and 7 bases at J, with 14 bases between the two ends. The CDR3 is CASSLFLGGGELFF. CDR3 coding DNA: TGTGCCAGCAGTCTCTTCCTGGGGGGCGGGGAGCTGTTTTTT.

V usage is TRBV4-2 and J usage is TRBJ1-1; D unresolved. CDR1 and CDR2 from the germline V gene are LGHNA and YNFKEQ. The ends were cut back, 4 bases at V and 6 bases at J, with 12 bases in the middle. This CDR3 is built from 13 residues. CDR3 nucleotide sequence: TGTGCCAGCAGCCCCGCATCTGGCGCTGAAGCTTTCTTT. This translates into CASSPASGAEAFF.

The genes are TRBV4-1 and TRBJ2-7; a possible D gene is TRBD2 (6 bases). The CDR3 totals 16 residues. The germline CDR1 and CDR2 sequences are MGHRA and YSYEKL. Trimming left V 2 bases short and J 5 bases short, with 19 bases between. CDR3 sequence reads: CASSQFWTGLGHEQYF. Here the CDR3 DNA reads TGCGCCAGCAGCCAATTCTGGACGGGACTTGGGCACGAGCAGTACTTC.

This chain uses TRBV7-6 with TRBJ2-3, with no clear D. The CDR3 runs 16 residues. The V end lost 5 bases, the J end lost 7 bases, and 22 bases lay between the germline ends. From germline, CDR1 is SGHVS and CDR2 FNYEAQ. CDR3 residues: CASSPSPVMAENTQYF. As DNA, the CDR3 is TGTGCCAGCAGCCCAAGCCCCGTGATGGCCGAAAATACGCAGTATTTT.

The gene calls are TRBV2 and TRBJ1-2; no definite D call. Germline lookup yields CDR1 SNHLY and CDR2 FYNNEI. The CDR3 totals 13 residues. Trimming took off 7 bases at V and 0 bases at J, with 9 bases between the two ends. CDR3 loop: CASMGTTNYGYTF. CDR3 sequence (DNA): TGTGCCAGCATGGGAACGACTAACTATGGCTACACCTTC.

The rearrangement links TRBV5-6 to TRBJ1-4; 9 bases line up with TRBD1. The V and J ends lost 1 base and 7 bases, in that order; junction bases with no gene match: 14. In germline, CDR1 is SGHDT, CDR2 YYEEEE. This CDR3 has 18 amino acids. The CDR3 spells CASSLSLLNYRGPEKLFF. The CDR3 DNA follows: TGTGCCAGCAGCTTGTCTCTCCTCAATTACAGGGGGCCTGAAAAACTGTTTTTT.

The chain recombines TRBV4-3 with TRBJ1-1, with 9 bases lining up with TRBD1. This CDR3 comprises 16 residues. Germline loops: CDR1 LGHNA, CDR2 YSLEER. V was pared by 5 bases and J by 4 bases, with 11 bases of the junction left unmatched. CDR3 DNA: TGCGCCAGCAGCTCAGCCACAGGGGGCCCGGCCACTGAAGCTTTCTTT. It translates to CASSSATGGPATEAFF.

About this clone: Different DNA sequences within this sample yield the same CDR3. The chain is built from TRBV5-1 and TRBJ2-7, with D hard to call. Germline V gives CDR1 SGHRS, CDR2 YFSETQ. The CDR3 loop spans 13 amino acids. V dropped 3 bases and J dropped 0 bases, with 7 bases sitting between them. In DNA, the CDR3 is TGCGCCAGCAGCTCACCCGCCTCCTACGAGCAGTACTTC. It yields the protein CASSSPASYEQYF.

A note on this clone: Different DNA sequences within this sample yield the same CDR3. This chain uses TRBV7-9 with TRBJ1-2, with D uncertain. The CDR3 runs to 12 residues. Per germline, CDR1 SEHNR and CDR2 FQNEAQ (reference sequence). V lost 1 base and J lost 5, with 5 bases in between. CDR3: CASSLGSYGYTF. The CDR3 bases are TGTGCCAGCAGCTTAGGGTCGTATGGCTACACCTTC.

V gene TRBV19 combines with J gene TRBJ2-5; TRBD1 is a possible D gene (5 bases). Trimming stripped 7 bases from V and 5 bases from J, with 14 bases between. The germline gives CDR1 LNHDA, CDR2 SQIVND (reference sequence). The length of the CDR3 is 13 residues. CDR3 nucleotides: TGTGCCAGTACCGATGGGGCAGGGGAGACCCAGTACTTC. This translates into CASTDGAGETQYF.

The rearrangement joins TRBV5-5 to TRBJ2-7; 11 nucleotides agree with TRBD2. The trim removed 5 bases at V and 5 bases at J, leaving 6 bases unmatched. The CDR3 spans 14 residues. The germline gives CDR1 SGHKS, CDR2 YYEKEE (reference sequence). The CDR3 protein is CASSWGLAEDEQYF. The CDR3 nucleotides read TGTGCCAGCAGTTGGGGACTAGCGGAGGACGAGCAGTACTTC.

The rearrangement joins TRBV15 to TRBJ2-1; possibly TRBD2 for D (5 bases). The CDR3 totals 18 residues. Germline-derived CDR1 and CDR2 are LNHNV and YYDKDF (reference sequence). V lost 0 bases to trimming and J lost 2 bases, with 17 bases between them. CDR3 in amino acids: CATSRDPRLAGAYNEQFF. The CDR3 DNA reads TGTGCCACCAGCAGAGATCCTAGGCTAGCAGGCGCCTACAATGAGCAGTTCTTC.

The chain has TRBV29-1 and TRBJ2-3; the match to TRBD2 covers 7 bases. The CDR3 is 14 amino acids. The germline V gene has CDR1 SQVTM and CDR2 ANQGSEA. Unmatched junction bases numbered 5, after V lost 4 bases and J lost 1 base. The CDR3 protein is CSVVGLAGTDTQYF. The CDR3 DNA reads TGCAGCGTTGTAGGGCTAGCGGGCACAGATACGCAGTATTTT.

The rearrangement uses TRBV7-9 and TRBJ1-1; 8 bases align to TRBD1. Germline CDR1 and CDR2: SEHNR and FQNEAQ (reference sequence). J was trimmed by 3 bases and V by 2 bases; bases with no gene match: 5. The CDR3 sequence is 15 residues long. CDR3 protein: CASSLSRGQYTEAFF. The CDR3 DNA follows: TGTGCCAGCAGCTTAAGCAGGGGGCAGTACACTGAAGCTTTCTTT.

This clone appeared once. The chain uses TRBV6-5 and TRBJ2-7, with D possibly called TRBD1 or TRBD2 (5 bases each). With 10 bases removed from V and 6 bases from J, the gap between germline ends came to 25 bases. This CDR3 is built from 15 residues. Germline V CDR1 and CDR2: MNHEY, SVGAGI. Written as DNA, the CDR3 is TGTGCCACTAGACAGAGTCTCTCGGGAACGGGCGAGCAGTACTTC. The encoded protein is CATRQSLSGTGEQYF.

The V and J genes are TRBV7-2 and TRBJ2-7, with D perhaps given as TRBD1 or TRBD2 (5 bases each). Trimming left V 4 bases short and J 2 bases short, with 18 bases between. Germline lookup yields CDR1 SGHTA and CDR2 FQGNSA. The CDR3 contains 16 residues. CDR3 sequence: CASSSPQGGFTYEQYF. DNA of the CDR3: TGTGCCAGCAGCTCCCCTCAGGGCGGGTTCACCTACGAGCAGTACTTC.

This chain joins TRBV5-4 and TRBJ2-5; no firm D call. This CDR3 has 14 residues. Trimming shortened V by 10 bases and J by 3 bases, and 19 bases separated the two germline ends. Germline V gene sequence: CDR1 SGHNT, CDR2 YYREEE (reference sequence). In DNA form, the CDR3 reads TGTGCCTCCCAGCCGGGTGACTTAGAAGAGACCCAGTACTTC. As protein: CASQPGDLEETQYF.

Comment on this clone: Other DNA sequences in the sample encode the same CDR3. The J gene is TRBJ2-1, the V gene TRBV7-9; 10 bases are shared with TRBD2. Trimming at V came to 2 bases and at J to 6 bases, leaving 4 bases not matched to a gene. The CDR3 runs to 15 residues. Per germline, CDR1 SEHNR and CDR2 FQNEAQ (reference sequence). The CDR3 coding sequence is TGTGCCAGCAGCTTACCTAGCGGGAGAGGCAATGAGCAGTTCTTC. Residues: CASSLPSGRGNEQFF. Full variable domain (missing parts from reference TRBV7-9 and TRBJ2-1): DTGVSQNPRHKITKRGQNVTFRCDPISEHNRLYWYRQTLGQGPEFLTYFQNEAQLEKSRLLSDRFSAERPKGSFSTLEIQRTEQGDSAMYLCASSLPSGRGNEQFFGPGTRLTVL.

In nucleotides, the CDR3 is TGTGCCAGCAGCTGGATTAGGGAGACCCAGTACTTC. Translated: CASSWIRETQYF. The chain couples TRBV11-2 to TRBJ2-5; D gene ambiguous. The CDR3 runs 12 residues. The germline CDR1 and CDR2 sequences are SGHAT and FQNNGV. V lost 4 bases and J lost 5, with 8 bases in between.

The chain recombines TRBV7-8 with TRBJ2-7, with TRBD1 as a possible D gene (6 bases). The ends were cut back, 1 base at V and 3 bases at J, with 13 bases in the middle. Germline loops: CDR1 SGHVS, CDR2 FQNEAQ. The CDR3 runs to 15 residues. CDR3 DNA sequence: TGTGCCAGCAGCTTAGGAAGCAGGGGATACTACGAGCAGTACTTC. It yields the protein CASSLGSRGYYEQYF.

The CDR3 is CAWTPGQGPPRYQVYTF. The CDR3 region has the DNA TGTGCCTGGACCCCTGGACAGGGGCCCCCCAGGTACCAAGTCTACACCTTC. The rearrangement joins TRBV30 to TRBJ1-2; TRBD1 agrees at 9 bases. The CDR3 is 17 amino acids. Germline values: CDR1 GTSNPN, CDR2 SVGIG (reference sequence). J lost 10 bases, V lost 4 bases, and 22 bases had no gene match.